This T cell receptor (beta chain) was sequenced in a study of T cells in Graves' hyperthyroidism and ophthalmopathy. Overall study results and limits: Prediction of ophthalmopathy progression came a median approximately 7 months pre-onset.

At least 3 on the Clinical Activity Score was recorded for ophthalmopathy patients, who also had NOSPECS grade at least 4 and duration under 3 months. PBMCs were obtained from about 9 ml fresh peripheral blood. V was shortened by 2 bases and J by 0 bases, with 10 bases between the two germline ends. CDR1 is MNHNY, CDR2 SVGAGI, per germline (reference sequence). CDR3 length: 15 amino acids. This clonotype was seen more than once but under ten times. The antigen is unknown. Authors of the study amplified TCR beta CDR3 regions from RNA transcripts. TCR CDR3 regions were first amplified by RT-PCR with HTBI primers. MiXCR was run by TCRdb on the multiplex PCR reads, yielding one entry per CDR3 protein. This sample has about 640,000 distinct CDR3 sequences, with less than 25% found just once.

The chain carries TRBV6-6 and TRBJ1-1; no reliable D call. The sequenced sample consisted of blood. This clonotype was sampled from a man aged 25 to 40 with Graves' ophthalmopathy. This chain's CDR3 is CASSYRSELNTEAFF. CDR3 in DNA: TGTGCCAGCAGTTACCGGAGTGAGCTGAACACTGAAGCTTTCTTT.